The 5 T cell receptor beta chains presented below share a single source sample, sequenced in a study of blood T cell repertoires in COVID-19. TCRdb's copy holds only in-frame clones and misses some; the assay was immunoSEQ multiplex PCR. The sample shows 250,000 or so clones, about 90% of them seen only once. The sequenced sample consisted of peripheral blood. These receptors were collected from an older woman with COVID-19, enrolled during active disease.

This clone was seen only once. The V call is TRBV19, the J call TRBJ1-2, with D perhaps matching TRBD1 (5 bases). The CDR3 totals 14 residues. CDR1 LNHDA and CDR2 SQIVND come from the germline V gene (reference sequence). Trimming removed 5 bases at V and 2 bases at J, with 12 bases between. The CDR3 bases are TGTGCCAGTAGTCAGGGCGAAGGGAACTATGGCTACACCTTC. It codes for CASSQGEGNYGYTF.

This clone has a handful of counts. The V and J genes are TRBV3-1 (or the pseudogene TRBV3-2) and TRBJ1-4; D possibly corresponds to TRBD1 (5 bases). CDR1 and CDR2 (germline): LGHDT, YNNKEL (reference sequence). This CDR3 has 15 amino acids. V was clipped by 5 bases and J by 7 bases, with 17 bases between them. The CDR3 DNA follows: TGTGCCAGCAGCGCCTCACAGGTACCTACTGAAAAACTGTTTTTT. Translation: CASSASQVPTEKLFF.

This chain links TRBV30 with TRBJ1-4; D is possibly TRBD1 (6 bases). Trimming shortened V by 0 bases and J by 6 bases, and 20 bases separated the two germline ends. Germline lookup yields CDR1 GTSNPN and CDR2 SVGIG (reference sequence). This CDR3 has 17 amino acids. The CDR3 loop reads CAWSVQSWAGAHEKLFF. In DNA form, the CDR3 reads TGTGCCTGGAGTGTACAATCTTGGGCAGGGGCTCATGAAAAACTGTTTTTT. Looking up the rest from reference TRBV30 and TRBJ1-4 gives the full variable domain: SQTIHQWPATLVQPVGSPLSLECTVEGTSNPNLYWYRQAAGRGLQLLFYSVGIGQISSEVPQNLSASRPQDRQFILSSKKLLLSDSGFYLCAWSVQSWAGAHEKLFFGSGTQLSVL.

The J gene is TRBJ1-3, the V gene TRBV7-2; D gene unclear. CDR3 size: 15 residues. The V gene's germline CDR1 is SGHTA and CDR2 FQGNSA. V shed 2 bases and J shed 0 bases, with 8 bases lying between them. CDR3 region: CASSLMAGSGNTIYF. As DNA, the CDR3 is TGTGCCAGCAGCTTAATGGCAGGCTCTGGAAACACCATATATTTT.

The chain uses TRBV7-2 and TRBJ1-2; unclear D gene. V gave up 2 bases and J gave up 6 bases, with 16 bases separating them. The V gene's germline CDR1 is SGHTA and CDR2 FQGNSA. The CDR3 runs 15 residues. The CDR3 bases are TGTGCCAGCAGCTTACAGTCCCAAATTGTGGATGGCTACACCTTC. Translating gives CASSLQSQIVDGYTF.